Each of the 20 T cell receptor beta chains below was sequenced from the same sample in a study of cytomegalovirus exposure and HLA in healthy donors. The PCR had 60 Vbeta and 13 Jbeta primers. Profiled with immunoSEQ multiplex PCR; TCRdb holds only in-frame clones, not every one. The table has roughly 84,000 clones, around 81% seen once; the top ten hold 5.5%. Sequenced sample: PBMCs. These receptors were taken from a male donor in good health and CMV-seropositive.

The rearrangement joins TRBV5-1 to TRBJ2-4; 8 bases align to TRBD2. The CDR3 is 16 residues long. CDR1 and CDR2 (germline): SGHRS, YFSETQ. V was clipped by 1 base and J by 6 bases; unmatched bases: 9. CDR3 loop: CASSLTQRGFGNIQYF. Written as DNA, the CDR3 is TGCGCCAGCAGCTTGACGCAGCGGGGGTTCGGAAACATTCAGTACTTC. Complete variable domain (other parts from reference TRBV5-1 and TRBJ2-4): KAGVTQTPRYLIKTRGQQVTLSCSPISGHRSVSWYQQTPGQGLQFLFEYFSETQRNKGNFPGRFSGRQFSNSRSEMNVSTLELGDSALYLCASSLTQRGFGNIQYFGAGTRLSVL.

This clone was found once. The J gene is TRBJ1-4, the V gene TRBV28; 8 bases align to TRBD1. The CDR3 is 14 amino acids. Germline trimming cut 6 bases from V and 6 bases from J; bases unmatched to any gene: 6. CDR1 and CDR2 (germline): MDHEN, SYDVKM. CDR3 in amino acids: CASRVTGGDEKLFF. In DNA, the CDR3 is TGTGCCAGCAGGGTCACAGGGGGGGATGAAAAACTGTTTTTT.

The gene calls are TRBV28 and TRBJ1-2; D unresolved. V was trimmed by 6 bases and J by 6 bases, leaving 14 bases between them. The germline V gene encodes CDR1 MDHEN and CDR2 SYDVKM. The CDR3 is 13 amino acids. CDR3 residues: CASSSTQLNGYTF. As DNA, the CDR3 is TGTGCCAGCAGCTCGACACAGCTGAATGGCTACACCTTC.

V usage is TRBV28 and J usage is TRBJ1-2, with a tentative D call TRBD1 (6 bases). The V gene lost 3 bases and the J gene lost 2 bases, with 16 bases spanning the gap. The CDR3 extends over 16 amino acids. Germline lookup yields CDR1 MDHEN and CDR2 SYDVKM. For the CDR3, the DNA is TGTGCCAGCAGTTTGGGGGGCGGGGGGGCCAACTATGGCTACACCTTC. It codes for CASSLGGGGANYGYTF.

This clone has a single count. V is TRBV5-1 and J is TRBJ2-7; D remains ambiguous. The CDR3 contains 14 residues. Trimming took off 0 bases at V and 2 bases at J, with 9 bases between the two ends. Germline lookup yields CDR1 SGHRS and CDR2 YFSETQ. The CDR3 loop is CASSLEVRPYEQYF. CDR3 coding DNA: TGCGCCAGCAGCTTGGAAGTCAGGCCCTACGAGCAGTACTTC. The full variable domain, its missing parts supplied by reference TRBV5-1 and TRBJ2-7, is KAGVTQTPRYLIKTRGQQVTLSCSPISGHRSVSWYQQTPGQGLQFLFEYFSETQRNKGNFPGRFSGRQFSNSRSEMNVSTLELGDSALYLCASSLEVRPYEQYFGPGTRLTVT.

The chain links TRBV5-4 to TRBJ2-3; TRBD1 matches 7 bases. Trimming took 0 bases from V and 4 from J; bases not matched to a gene: 8. The CDR3 runs to 16 residues. The V gene's germline CDR1 is SGHNT and CDR2 YYREEE (reference sequence). This CDR3 reads CASSLGQGAGSDTQYF. The CDR3 bases are TGTGCCAGCAGCTTGGGACAGGGAGCCGGTTCAGATACGCAGTATTTT.

This chain uses TRBV19 with TRBJ1-2, with TRBD1 identical over 8 bases. CDR1 is LNHDA, CDR2 SQIVND, per germline (reference sequence). The V segment lost 5 bases and the J segment 4 bases; nucleotides outside the gene matches: 9. The CDR3 length is 15 residues. CDR3 sequence (DNA): TGTGCCAGTAGTCCCATTGACAGGGGAGGCTATGGCTACACCTTC. Its translation: CASSPIDRGGYGYTF.

The chain links TRBV6-5 to TRBJ2-7, with D maybe TRBD2 (5 bases). The germline V gene has CDR1 MNHEY and CDR2 SVGAGI. The V gene lost 0 bases and the J gene lost 3 bases, with 9 bases spanning the gap. The CDR3 is 14 residues long. This CDR3 is CASSYSGVIYEQYF. CDR3 in DNA: TGTGCCAGCAGTTACTCCGGGGTGATCTACGAGCAGTACTTC.

V gene TRBV30 combines with J gene TRBJ2-2, with D perhaps TRBD2 (7 bases). Trimming left V 0 bases short and J 6 bases short, with 14 bases between. CDR1 GTSNPN and CDR2 SVGIG come from the germline V gene (reference sequence). This CDR3 has 15 amino acids. The CDR3: CAWSVLGAGAGELFF. The CDR3 bases are TGTGCCTGGAGTGTATTGGGGGCGGGAGCCGGGGAGCTGTTTTTT.

Worth noting for this clone: The sample carries other DNA sequences with the same CDR3. CDR3 sequence reads: CASSYLLAMDGTDTQYF. Written as DNA, the CDR3 is TGTGCCAGCAGCTATCTCCTAGCGATGGATGGGACAGATACGCAGTATTTT. The chain uses TRBV13 and TRBJ2-3; a weak D match, TRBD2 (6 bases). V was trimmed by 4 bases and J by 3 bases, leaving 20 bases between them. Germline-derived CDR1 and CDR2 are PRHDT and FYEKMQ (reference sequence). This CDR3 is built from 17 residues.

The chain couples TRBV7-9 to TRBJ2-7, with 8 bases identical to TRBD1. The J segment lost 0 bases and the V segment lost 2 bases, leaving 6 bases of the junction unmatched. Germline V gene sequence: CDR1 SEHNR, CDR2 FQNEAQ (reference sequence). The CDR3 consists of 16 residues. In DNA, the CDR3 is TGTGCCAGCAGCTTAAGAATGGGACAGGTCTCCTACGAGCAGTACTTC. Translation gives CASSLRMGQVSYEQYF.

This sequence joins TRBV5-1 and TRBJ2-3, with a possible D match to TRBD2 (6 bases). The CDR3 is 16 amino acids. Looked up from germline, CDR1 is SGHRS and CDR2 is YFSETQ. V lost 0 bases, J lost 2 bases, and 13 bases lay in between. CDR3 DNA sequence: TGCGCCAGCAGCTTGGCCGAGCGGGCTCCCACAGATACGCAGTATTTT. As protein: CASSLAERAPTDTQYF. The whole variable domain, remainder taken from reference TRBV5-1 and TRBJ2-3, is KAGVTQTPRYLIKTRGQQVTLSCSPISGHRSVSWYQQTPGQGLQFLFEYFSETQRNKGNFPGRFSGRQFSNSRSEMNVSTLELGDSALYLCASSLAERAPTDTQYFGPGTRLTVL.

The V gene is TRBV9, the J gene TRBJ1-2; D may be TRBD1 (5 bases). Germline CDR1 and CDR2: SGDLS and YYNGEE. Trimming removed 2 bases from V and 2 bases from J, with 10 bases in between. This CDR3 contains 14 residues. CDR3 protein: CASSVGGTNYGYTF. As DNA, the CDR3 is TGTGCCAGCAGCGTGGGGGGGACCAACTATGGCTACACCTTC.

V usage is TRBV29-1 and J usage is TRBJ1-3, with D perhaps TRBD1 (5 bases). Germline-derived CDR1 and CDR2 are SQVTM and ANQGSEA. V was cut by 5 bases and J by 0 bases, with 14 bases left in between. The CDR3 covers 15 residues. This CDR3 is CSVTVGATSGNTIYF. The CDR3 DNA follows: TGCAGCGTTACGGTAGGGGCGACCTCTGGAAACACCATATATTTT. The whole variable domain, filled in from reference TRBV29-1 and TRBJ1-3, reads SAVISQKPSRDICQRGTSLTIQCQVDSQVTMMFWYRQQPGQSLTLIATANQGSEATYESGFVIDKFPISRPNLTFSTLTVSNMSPEDSSIYLCSVTVGATSGNTIYFGEGSWLTVV.

This clone has a handful of counts. The chain is built from TRBV5-1 and TRBJ1-6, with D tentatively TRBD1 (6 bases). V dropped 6 bases and J dropped 7 bases, with 14 bases sitting between them. This CDR3 is 14 amino acids long. Germline CDR1 reads SGHRS; CDR2 reads YFSETQ. The chain's CDR3 is CASTPGGANSPLHF. Here the CDR3 DNA reads TGCGCCAGCACCCCGGGGGGGGCCAATTCACCCCTCCACTTT.

This rearrangement joins TRBV27 to TRBJ1-2; 7 bases match TRBD1. Germline-derived CDR1 and CDR2 are MNHEY and SMNVEV (reference sequence). J gave up 5 bases and V 5 bases, and 11 bases lay outside the gene matches. The CDR3 has 15 residues. For the CDR3, the DNA is TGTGCCAGCAGTGCACAGGGGTTGGCTTCGTATGGCTACACCTTC. Its protein is CASSAQGLASYGYTF.

The chain recombines TRBV7-8 with TRBJ1-5, with no clear D. Germline V CDR1 and CDR2: SGHVS, FQNEAQ. The CDR3 consists of 15 residues. The V end was cut by 2 bases, the J end by 5 bases, with 13 bases between. In DNA, the CDR3 is TGTGCCAGCAGCTTAAGCCCCTGGGAGGATCAGCCCCAGCATTTT. It translates to CASSLSPWEDQPQHF. The variable domain in full, with the rest retrieved from reference TRBV7-8 and TRBJ1-5, is GAGVSQSPRYKVAKRGQDVALRCDPISGHVSLFWYQQALGQGPEFLTYFQNEAQLDKSGLPSDRFFAERPEGSVSTLKIQRTQQEDSAVYLCASSLSPWEDQPQHFGDGTRLSIL.

This clone was seen only a few times. The rearrangement joins TRBV2 to TRBJ1-4; TRBD1 matches at 7 bases. Germline CDR1 reads SNHLY; CDR2 reads FYNNEI. This CDR3 region has 15 residues. With 8 bases clipped from V and 0 bases from J, the junction kept 6 bases outside the gene matches. Here the CDR3 reads CASRTGFTTNEKLFF. The CDR3 DNA reads TGTGCCAGCCGGACAGGTTTCACAACTAATGAAAAACTGTTTTTT.

The sample holds a few counts of this clone. This chain connects TRBV2 to TRBJ2-3; 7 bases map to TRBD2. The CDR3 length is 13 residues. Germline-derived CDR1 and CDR2 are SNHLY and FYNNEI. V lost 4 bases and J lost 2; bases outside the gene matches: 0. CDR3 sequence reads: CASSGDYTDTQYF. Written as DNA, the CDR3 is TGTGCCAGCAGTGGGGACTACACAGATACGCAGTATTTT.

The chain is built from TRBV5-1 and TRBJ2-1; tentatively, D is TRBD2 (7 bases). The germline CDR1 and CDR2 sequences are SGHRS and YFSETQ. V shed 3 bases and J shed 7 bases, with 14 bases lying between them. This CDR3 region has 14 residues. The CDR3: CASSWGGALNEQFF. CDR3 in DNA: TGCGCCAGCAGCTGGGGGGGGGCGTTAAATGAGCAGTTCTTC.